The present T cell receptor beta chain was sequenced within a study of read filtering for tumor transcriptome and immune sequencing. Ten or more counts support this clonotype. In germline, CDR1 is MGHRA, CDR2 YSYEKL. The CDR3 runs to 14 residues. V was pared by 0 bases and J by 1 base, with 7 bases between. This library used around 0.4 ug RNA and molecular barcoded adaptors spanning alpha/delta and beta/gamma chains. MiXCR, applied by TCRdb to the reads, yields one record per CDR3 protein. The sample contains 30,000 to 50,000 distinct CDR3 sequences, 12% of which appear only once. Sequences were obtained from a population of CD138-negative cells sorted from bone marrow. This chain links TRBV4-1 with TRBJ2-7; D unresolved. The receptor was derived from a donor at least 40 years old with multiple myeloma. CDR3: CASSQEADSYEQYF. The DNA of the CDR3 is TGCGCCAGCAGCCAAGAGGCAGATTCCTACGAGCAGTACTTC.